Each of the 19 T cell receptor beta chains below was sequenced from the same sample in a study of blood T cell repertoires in COVID-19. This table comes from immunoSEQ multiplex PCR, and its TCRdb copy is limited to in-frame clones, with some not included. Of roughly 50,000 clones listed, approximately 80% are singletons. The sample was peripheral blood. The receptors here all came from a man aged 50-59 years with acute or convalescent COVID-19.

This clone was found a few times. The chain links TRBV27 to TRBJ2-7, with 10 bases lining up with TRBD2. This CDR3 has 14 amino acids. Per the germline V gene, CDR1 is MNHEY and CDR2 is SMNVEV (reference sequence). The trim removed 4 bases at V and 3 bases at J, leaving 3 bases unmatched. The CDR3 protein is CASSWSSGSYEQYF. In nucleotides, the CDR3 is TGTGCCAGCAGTTGGTCTAGCGGGAGCTACGAGCAGTACTTC.

This rearrangement joins TRBV7-9 to TRBJ2-1, with 11 bases aligning to TRBD2. Germline lookup yields CDR1 SEHNR and CDR2 FQNEAQ (reference sequence). The CDR3 consists of 17 residues. V gave up 4 bases and J gave up 3 bases; unmatched junction bases: 8. CDR3 sequence: CASSSFSLAGGYNEQFF. As DNA, the CDR3 is TGTGCCAGCAGCTCCTTCTCCCTAGCGGGAGGCTACAATGAGCAGTTCTTC. The full variable domain, rest sourced from reference TRBV7-9 and TRBJ2-1, is DTGVSQNPRHKITKRGQNVTFRCDPISEHNRLYWYRQTLGQGPEFLTYFQNEAQLEKSRLLSDRFSAERPKGSFSTLEIQRTEQGDSAMYLCASSSFSLAGGYNEQFFGPGTRLTVL.

The rearrangement links TRBV6-6 to TRBJ1-1, with 8 bases that match TRBD1. CDR3 length: 13 amino acids. CDR1 MNHNY and CDR2 SVGAGI come from the germline V gene (reference sequence). Unmatched junction bases numbered 4, after V lost 6 bases and J lost 4 bases. CDR3 region: CASRDQGATEAFF. In nucleotides, the CDR3 is TGTGCCAGCAGGGACCAGGGGGCCACTGAAGCTTTCTTT.

This chain connects TRBV19 to TRBJ2-7, with D possibly matching TRBD2 (5 bases). Trimming took off 4 bases at V and 6 bases at J, with 13 bases between the two ends. In germline, CDR1 is LNHDA, CDR2 SQIVND (reference sequence). The CDR3 spans 13 residues. CDR3 coding DNA: TGTGCCAGTAGTAGTATCAGCGGCGGCGAGCAGTACTTC. This gives the protein CASSSISGGEQYF.

This clone was seen a few times. The chain is built from TRBV5-6 and TRBJ2-7, with D maybe TRBD1 (6 bases). The CDR3 runs 15 residues. The germline V and J ends were trimmed by 4 bases and 2 bases, with 16 bases remaining between them. Germline lookup yields CDR1 SGHDT and CDR2 YYEEEE. DNA of the CDR3: TGTGCCAGCAGCCGACCCGGGCAGGGGACCTACGAGCAGTACTTC. This codes for CASSRPGQGTYEQYF. Full variable domain (missing parts from reference TRBV5-6 and TRBJ2-7): DAGVTQSPTHLIKTRGQQVTLRCSPKSGHDTVSWYQQALGQGPQFIFQYYEEEERQRGNFPDRFSGHQFPNYSSELNVNALLLGDSALYLCASSRPGQGTYEQYFGPGTRLTVT.

V and J are TRBV25-1 and TRBJ2-7; D unresolved. The germline V gene encodes CDR1 MGHDK and CDR2 SYGVNS. The CDR3 sequence is 13 residues long. The V gene lost 4 bases and the J gene lost 4 bases, with 11 bases spanning the gap. CDR3 loop: CASSGRNVYEQYF. The CDR3 DNA is TGTGCCAGCAGTGGCAGGAATGTTTACGAGCAGTACTTC.

This clone was seen only a few times. The chain has TRBV20-1 and TRBJ1-4; D is undetermined. The CDR3 length is 15 residues. Germline assignment: CDR1 DFQATT and CDR2 SNEGSKA (reference sequence). V lost 3 bases to trimming and J lost 0 bases, with 11 bases between them. DNA of the CDR3: TGCAGTGCTAGTCCCGGTGGTTCAACTAATGAAAAACTGTTTTTT. Translating it yields CSASPGGSTNEKLFF.

This chain connects TRBV4-1 to TRBJ2-2, with 9 bases aligning to TRBD2. V lost 4 bases to trimming and J lost 6 bases; unmatched junction nucleotides: 6. Germline V lookup: CDR1 MGHRA, CDR2 YSYEKL. The CDR3 totals 15 residues. The CDR3 DNA reads as TGCGCCAGCAGCCTAACGCGGGGGGGGGCCGGGGAGCTGTTTTTT. Its protein product is CASSLTRGGAGELFF.

CDR3: CASSPYLGGRPGELFF. The CDR3 bases are TGTGCCAGCAGCCCGTACCTGGGGGGACGCCCCGGGGAGCTGTTTTTT. V is TRBV7-9 and J is TRBJ2-2, with a tentative D call TRBD2 (6 bases). With 5 bases removed from V and 6 bases from J, the gap between germline ends came to 19 bases. CDR1 is SEHNR and CDR2 is FQNEAQ in the germline V gene (reference sequence). The CDR3 totals 16 residues.

The chain employs TRBV28 and TRBJ2-7; D remains unclear. V dropped 7 bases and J dropped 6 bases, with 16 bases sitting between them. Germline CDR1 MDHEN, CDR2 SYDVKM. There are 13 residues in the CDR3. The chain's CDR3 is CASNPGRVIEQYF. DNA of the CDR3: TGTGCCAGCAATCCTGGTCGGGTAATCGAGCAGTACTTC.

J is TRBJ1-6 and V is TRBV7-9; D is unresolved. Trimming cost V 3 bases and J 7 bases, with 4 bases left between them. The CDR3 runs 12 residues. Germline CDR1 and CDR2: SEHNR and FQNEAQ (reference sequence). CDR3 bases: TGTGCCAGCAGCTTCGGGAATTCACCCCTCCACTTT. Translated: CASSFGNSPLHF.

J is TRBJ2-5 and V is TRBV9; D might be TRBD1 (6 bases). The CDR3 loop spans 12 amino acids. Trimming stripped 4 bases from V and 5 bases from J, with 9 bases between. The germline gives CDR1 SGDLS, CDR2 YYNGEE. The CDR3 sequence is CASSPGEETQYF. The CDR3, as DNA: TGTGCCAGCAGCCCAGGGGAGGAGACCCAGTACTTC.

This sequence joins TRBV5-1 and TRBJ2-7; possible D gene TRBD2, 6 bases. Between the trimmed V and J ends, which lost 4 bases and 6 bases, there was a span of 17 bases. The CDR3 spans 14 residues. Germline values: CDR1 SGHRS, CDR2 YFSETQ. In DNA, the CDR3 is TGCGCCAGCAGCCCCGCCCGCGGGAAGGGCGAGCAGTACTTC. Amino acids: CASSPARGKGEQYF.

Comments on this clone: Other DNA sequences in the same sample also yield this CDR3. The chain recombines TRBV18 with TRBJ1-1; D may be TRBD1 (6 bases). The CDR3 runs 15 residues. The V end was cut by 3 bases, the J end by 0 bases, with 11 bases between. Germline-derived CDR1 and CDR2 are KGHSH and LQKENI. The CDR3 DNA reads TGTGCCAGCTCACCGCCCGGGGGGCTGAACACTGAAGCTTTCTTT. This translates into CASSPPGGLNTEAFF.

A note on this clone: A read error may account for a junction end that differs from germline. The rearrangement links TRBV30 to TRBJ1-6, with 8 bases lining up with TRBD1. The CDR3 loop spans 13 amino acids. The germline V gene has CDR1 GTSNPN and CDR2 SVGIG (reference sequence). The CDR3 protein is CALDRGYTSPLHF. The CDR3 coding sequence is TGTGCCTTAGACAGGGGTTATACTTCACCCCTCCACTTT.

The chain recombines TRBV3-1 (or the pseudogene TRBV3-2) with TRBJ2-7, with 11 bases that match TRBD2. Per the germline V gene, CDR1 is LGHDT and CDR2 is YNNKEL (reference sequence). The CDR3 runs 15 residues. The V gene end was trimmed by 2 bases and the J gene end by 7 bases; junction bases not matched to a gene: 7. In DNA, the CDR3 is TGTGCCAGCAGCCAAATAGCGGGAGGGCCACGAGAGCAGTACTTC. Translation gives CASSQIAGGPREQYF.

The chain couples TRBV5-4 to TRBJ2-3; no definite D call. The CDR3 has 15 residues. Deletions cut 1 base from V and 4 bases from J, with 13 bases between. Germline CDR1 is SGHNT and CDR2 is YYREEE (reference sequence). The CDR3 DNA is TGTGCCAGCAGCTTGCCCCCCCTAAATGCAGATACGCAGTATTTT. Translating gives CASSLPPLNADTQYF.

The chain uses TRBV4-1 and TRBJ2-1, with 11 bases that match TRBD2. The CDR3 has 17 amino acids. The trim removed 6 bases at V and 5 bases at J, leaving 12 bases unmatched. Germline V gene data show CDR1 as MGHRA and CDR2 as YSYEKL. The CDR3 loop is CASSRPGLAVNHNEQFF. The CDR3 DNA is TGCGCCAGCAGTCGCCCGGGACTAGCGGTAAATCACAATGAGCAGTTCTTC.

The V and J genes are TRBV4-1 and TRBJ2-2; no reliable D call. In germline, CDR1 is MGHRA, CDR2 YSYEKL. Trimming pared 0 bases from V and 6 bases from J, leaving 14 bases between. CDR3 length: 16 amino acids. The DNA of the CDR3 is TGCGCCAGCAGCCAAGATTTGACTCCCACCGCCGGGGAGCTGTTTTTT. Translated: CASSQDLTPTAGELFF.